This entry is about one TCR beta chain. The sample holds other DNA sequences that translate to the same CDR3. The record originates from a study of blood T cell repertoires in COVID-19. As for the study in general: Sample material is recorded as cDNA or gDNA derived from T cells, B-cell-depleted T cells, or PBMCs.

TCRdb's copy holds only in-frame clones and misses some; the assay was immunoSEQ multiplex PCR. Altogether some 250,000 clones are present, about 73% being singletons, with the ten largest covering about 3.1%. Losses at the gene ends were 6 bases for V and 4 bases for J; bases not matched to a gene: 8. Per germline, CDR1 KGHSH and CDR2 LQKENI. The CDR3 has 14 residues. V is TRBV18 and J is TRBJ1-2; 7 nucleotides agree with TRBD1. The sequence came from a woman older than 75 with acute or convalescent COVID-19. Sequencing was done on a sample of peripheral blood. The chain's CDR3 is CASSPGDSSYGYTF. CDR3 sequence (DNA): TGTGCCAGCTCTCCTGGGGACAGCTCCTATGGCTACACCTTC. Supplemented by reference TRBV18 and TRBJ1-2, the full variable domain reads NAGVMQNPRHLVRRRGQEARLRCSPMKGHSHVYWYRQLPEEGLKFMVYLQKENIIDESGMPKERFSAEFPKEGPSILRIQQVVRGDSAAYFCASSPGDSSYGYTFGSGTRLTVV.